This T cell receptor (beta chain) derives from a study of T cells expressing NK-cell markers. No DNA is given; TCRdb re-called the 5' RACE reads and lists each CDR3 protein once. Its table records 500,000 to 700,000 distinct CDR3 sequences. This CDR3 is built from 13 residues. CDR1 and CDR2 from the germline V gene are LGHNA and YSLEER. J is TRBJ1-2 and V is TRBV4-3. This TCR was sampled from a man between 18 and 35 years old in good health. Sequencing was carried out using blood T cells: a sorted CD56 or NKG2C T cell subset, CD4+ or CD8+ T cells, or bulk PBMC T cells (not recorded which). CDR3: CASSQKLAYGYTF.